What follows is one T cell receptor beta chain and its context. This table comes from immunoSEQ multiplex PCR, and its TCRdb copy is limited to in-frame clones, with some not included. The table has under 150,000 clones, 81% seen once. The data belong to a study of blood T cell repertoires in COVID-19. Study information: The United States, Italy and Spain provided the acute and convalescent COVID-19 samples. The cDNA or gDNA used as material had been derived from T cells, B-cell-depleted T cells, or PBMCs.

Germline V CDR1 and CDR2: SGHDT, YYEEEE. After removal of 3 bases from V and 5 bases from J, the junction contained 6 bases not matched to a gene. CDR3 size: 14 residues. The rearrangement links TRBV5-6 to TRBJ2-5, with 8 bases that match TRBD2. The sequenced material came from peripheral blood. The receptor was isolated from a human donor with acute or convalescent COVID-19. The donor label of this sample is uncertain. Here the CDR3 reads CASSSPGGEETQYF. The DNA of the CDR3 is TGTGCCAGCAGCTCCCCGGGGGGGGAGGAGACCCAGTACTTC. Using reference TRBV5-6 and TRBJ2-5 for the parts outside the CDR3, the full variable domain is DAGVTQSPTHLIKTRGQQVTLRCSPKSGHDTVSWYQQALGQGPQFIFQYYEEEERQRGNFPDRFSGHQFPNYSSELNVNALLLGDSALYLCASSSPGGEETQYFGPGTRLLVL.